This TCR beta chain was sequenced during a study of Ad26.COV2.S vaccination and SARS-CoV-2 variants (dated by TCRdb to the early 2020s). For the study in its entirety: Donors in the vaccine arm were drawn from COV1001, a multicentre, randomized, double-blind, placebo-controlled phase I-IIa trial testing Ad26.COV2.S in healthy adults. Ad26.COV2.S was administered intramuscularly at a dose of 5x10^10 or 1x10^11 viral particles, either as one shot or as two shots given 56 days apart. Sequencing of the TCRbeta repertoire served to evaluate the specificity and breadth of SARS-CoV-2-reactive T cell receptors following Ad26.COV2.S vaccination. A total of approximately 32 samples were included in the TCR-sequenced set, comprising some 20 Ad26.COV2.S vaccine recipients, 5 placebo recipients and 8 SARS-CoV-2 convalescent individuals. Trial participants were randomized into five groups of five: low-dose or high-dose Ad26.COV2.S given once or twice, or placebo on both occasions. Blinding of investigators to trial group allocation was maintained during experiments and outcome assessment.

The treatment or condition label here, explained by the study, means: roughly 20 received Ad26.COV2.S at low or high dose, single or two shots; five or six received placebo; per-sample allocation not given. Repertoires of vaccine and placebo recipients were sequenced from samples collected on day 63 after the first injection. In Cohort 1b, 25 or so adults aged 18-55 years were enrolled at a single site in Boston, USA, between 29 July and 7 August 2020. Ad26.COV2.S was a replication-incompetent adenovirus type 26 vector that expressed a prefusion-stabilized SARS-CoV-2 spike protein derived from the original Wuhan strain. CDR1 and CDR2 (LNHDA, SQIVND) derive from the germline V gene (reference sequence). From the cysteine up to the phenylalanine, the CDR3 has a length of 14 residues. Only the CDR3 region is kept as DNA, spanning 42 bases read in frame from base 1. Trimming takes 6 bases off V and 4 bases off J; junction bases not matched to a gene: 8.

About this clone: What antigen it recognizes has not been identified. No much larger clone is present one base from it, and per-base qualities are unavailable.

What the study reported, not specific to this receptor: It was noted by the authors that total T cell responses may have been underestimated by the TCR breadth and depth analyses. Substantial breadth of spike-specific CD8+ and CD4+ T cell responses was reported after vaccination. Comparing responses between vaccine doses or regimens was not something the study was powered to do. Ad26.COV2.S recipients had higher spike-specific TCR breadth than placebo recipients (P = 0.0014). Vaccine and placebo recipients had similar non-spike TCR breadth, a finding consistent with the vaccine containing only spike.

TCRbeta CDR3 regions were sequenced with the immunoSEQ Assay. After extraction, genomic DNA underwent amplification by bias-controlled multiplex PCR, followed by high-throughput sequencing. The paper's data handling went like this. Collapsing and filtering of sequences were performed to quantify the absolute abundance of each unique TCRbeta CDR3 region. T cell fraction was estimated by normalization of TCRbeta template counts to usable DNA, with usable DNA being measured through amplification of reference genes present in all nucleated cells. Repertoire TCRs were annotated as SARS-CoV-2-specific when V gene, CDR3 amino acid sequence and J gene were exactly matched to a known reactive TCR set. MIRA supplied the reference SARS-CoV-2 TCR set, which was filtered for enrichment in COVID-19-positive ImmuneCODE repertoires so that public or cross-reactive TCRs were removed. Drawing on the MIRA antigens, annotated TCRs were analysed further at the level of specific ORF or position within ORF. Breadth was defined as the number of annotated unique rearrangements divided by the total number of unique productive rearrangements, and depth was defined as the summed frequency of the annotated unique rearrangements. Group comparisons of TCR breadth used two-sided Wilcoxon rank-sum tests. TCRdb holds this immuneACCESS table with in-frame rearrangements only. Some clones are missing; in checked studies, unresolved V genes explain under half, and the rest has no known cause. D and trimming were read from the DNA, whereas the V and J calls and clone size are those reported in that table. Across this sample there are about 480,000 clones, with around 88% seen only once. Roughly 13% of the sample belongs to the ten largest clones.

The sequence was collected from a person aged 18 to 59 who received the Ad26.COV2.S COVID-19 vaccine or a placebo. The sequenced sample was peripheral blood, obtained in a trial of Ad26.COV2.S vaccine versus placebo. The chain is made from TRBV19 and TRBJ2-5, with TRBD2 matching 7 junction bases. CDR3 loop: CASSSWGGRETQYF. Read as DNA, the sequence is TGTGCCAGTAGCAGTTGGGGGGGACGAGAGACCCAGTACTTC. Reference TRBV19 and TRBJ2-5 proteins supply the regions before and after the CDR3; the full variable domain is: DGGITQSPKYLFRKEGQNVTLSCEQNLNHDAMYWYRQDPGQGLRLIYYSQIVNDFQKGDIAEGYSVSREKKESFPLTVTSAQKNPTAFYLCASSSWGGRETQYFGPGTRLLVL.